Here is one TCR beta chain with its context. Its antigen is currently unknown. The entry originates in a study of CD8 T cells in Susac syndrome. Random hexamers served to reverse transcribe about 0.5 to 1 ug RNA. Multiplex PCR with immunoSEQ amplified the TCR beta CDR3 across 54 Vbeta and 13 Jbeta. TCRdb re-called the immunoSEQ multiplex PCR reads through MiXCR, storing one row per CDR3 protein. The repertoire holds fewer than 85,000 distinct CDR3 sequences, with approximately 93% as singletons. Findings and limits, study-wide: It was acknowledged in the study that its TCR sequencing and HLA analysis involved a relatively small number of individuals.

V lost 5 bases, J lost 3 bases, and 4 bases stayed unmatched. The CDR3 sequence is 14 residues long. The germline V gene encodes CDR1 SGHTA and CDR2 FQGNSA. TEMRA cells were enriched by FACS, while CD8+ and CD4+ T cells were obtained through a negative isolation that was performed magnetically. The sequence came from a human donor with Susac syndrome. Sequencing input: CD8+ T cells from PBMCs. The chain carries TRBV7-2 and TRBJ2-7, with 10 nucleotides matching TRBD1. The CDR3 DNA follows: TGTGCCAGCAGCGCGGACAGGGGGATCTACGAGCAGTACTTC. Protein product: CASSADRGIYEQYF.